These T cell receptor beta chains were read from a single sample in a study of T cell responses to AZD1222 COVID-19 vaccine. Some clones are missing from TCRdb's copy, which holds only in-frame ones; the method was immunoSEQ multiplex PCR. Found here are just under 150,000 clones, around 90% of them singletons; the top ten hold approximately 5.6%. The specimen comprised peripheral blood, sampled 28 days after the second dose of the MenACWY control vaccine. The receptor set was obtained from an adult who received the MenACWY meningococcal vaccine as a control. The CDR3 runs from the conserved cysteine through the conserved F or W. Each record gives: V gene, D gene, J gene, clone size, CDR3 protein, CDR3 DNA. D genes are given only for firm matches. Expanded clones are given a class, and other clones once, few, many or no size at all.

TRBV28	TRBD1	TRBJ1-2	NA	CASSTPGQGAKSYGYTF	TGTGCCAGCAGTACCCCCGGACAGGGGGCGAAGTCCTATGGCTACACCTTC
TRBV24-1	TRBD1	TRBJ1-5	NA	CATAQGYSNQPQHF	TGTGCCACCGCACAGGGGTATAGCAATCAGCCCCAGCATTTT
TRBV9	NA	TRBJ1-1	NA	CASSVEEEAEAFF	TGTGCCAGCAGCGTAGAAGAGGAGGCTGAAGCTTTCTTT
TRBV11-2	TRBD1	TRBJ1-2	NA	CASSIAGQGNGYTF	TGTGCCAGCAGCATCGCGGGACAGGGAAACGGCTACACCTTC
TRBV29-1	NA	TRBJ2-1	NA	CSVVLEYNEQFF	TGCAGCGTGGTACTCGAATACAATGAGCAGTTCTTC
TRBV7-2	NA	TRBJ1-1	few	CASGRANTEAFF	TGTGCCAGCGGGAGGGCCAACACTGAAGCTTTCTTT
TRBV7-2	NA	TRBJ2-7	NA	CASSKDRTITYEQYF	TGTGCCAGCAGCAAGGACAGGACTATTACCTACGAGCAGTACTTC
TRBV7-9	NA	TRBJ2-7	NA	CASSPWGREQYF	TGTGCCAGCAGCCCTTGGGGGCGCGAGCAGTACTTC
TRBV7-6	TRBD1	TRBJ2-2	NA	CASSGRTGNTGELFF	TGTGCCAGCAGCGGCAGGACAGGGAACACCGGGGAGCTGTTTTTT
TRBV28	TRBD1	TRBJ1-2	NA	CASSSGTEYLGTF	TGTGCCAGCAGTTCCGGGACAGAGTATCTGGGCACCTTC
TRBV7-6	TRBD1	TRBJ2-7	once	CASSPGQTYEQYF	TGTGCCAGCAGCCCGGGACAGACCTACGAGCAGTACTTC
TRBV18	TRBD1	TRBJ2-2	NA	CASSRLGQELISGELFF	TGTGCCAGCTCCCGACTTGGACAGGAGTTAATTAGCGGGGAGCTGTTTTTT
TRBV11-2	TRBD1	TRBJ1-1	NA	CASSSIRGSTEAFF	TGTGCCAGCAGTAGTATCAGGGGGAGCACTGAAGCTTTCTTT
TRBV6-6	NA	TRBJ2-7	NA	CASSNRDLLLYEQYF	TGTGCCAGCAGTAATAGGGACCTACTCCTTTACGAGCAGTACTTC
TRBV6-6	NA	TRBJ1-2	NA	CASVISQSYGYTF	TGTGCCAGCGTTATTTCACAGAGCTATGGCTACACCTTC
TRBV9	TRBD2	TRBJ2-3	NA	CASSVGLAGGDTQYF	TGTGCCAGCAGCGTAGGCCTAGCGGGAGGAGATACGCAGTATTTT
TRBV7-3	NA	TRBJ1-1	NA	CASSSRGGWDTEAFF	TGTGCCAGCAGCTCCCGGGGCGGGTGGGACACTGAAGCTTTCTTT
TRBV6-5	NA	TRBJ1-1	NA	CASREETEAFF	TGTGCCAGCAGAGAGGAAACTGAAGCTTTCTTT